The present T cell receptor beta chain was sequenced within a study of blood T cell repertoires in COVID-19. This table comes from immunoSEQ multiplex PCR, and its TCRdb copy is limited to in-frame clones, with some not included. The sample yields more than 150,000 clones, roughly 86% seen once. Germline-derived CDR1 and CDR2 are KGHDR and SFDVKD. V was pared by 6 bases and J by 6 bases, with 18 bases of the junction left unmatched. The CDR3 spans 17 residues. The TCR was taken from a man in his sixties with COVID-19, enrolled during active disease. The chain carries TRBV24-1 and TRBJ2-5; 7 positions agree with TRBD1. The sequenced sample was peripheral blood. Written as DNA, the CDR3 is TGTGCCACCAGTTACCCGACCGGGACAGAAGGTCGCCAGACCCAGTACTTC. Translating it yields CATSYPTGTEGRQTQYF.